This T cell receptor beta chain derives from a study of blood T cell repertoires in COVID-19. The overall study: Acute-phase and convalescent COVID-19 samples originated in the United States, Italy and Spain. T cells, B-cell-depleted T cells, or PBMCs supplied cDNA or gDNA.

Authors' methods: It was from reference gene primer amplification that nucleated cell counts were estimated. Measured with immunoSEQ multiplex PCR; TCRdb has only the in-frame clones, and not every one. The V and J calls and clone size are taken from that table; D and trimming were inferred from the DNA. This sample has roughly 150,000 clones, with 85% found just once. V lost 0 bases and J 3 bases, leaving 13 bases between the germline ends. This CDR3 comprises 15 residues. CDR1 is SGHRS, CDR2 YFSETQ, per germline. The rearrangement links TRBV5-1 to TRBJ2-7, with D possibly matching TRBD1 (6 bases). This sequence originates from an older woman with COVID-19, enrolled during active disease. The sequenced sample consisted of peripheral blood. This CDR3 reads CASSLAAGDNYEQYF. The DNA for the CDR3 is TGCGCCAGCAGCTTGGCGGCAGGGGATAACTACGAGCAGTACTTC.